Sequencing of this T cell receptor beta chain was carried out in a study of shared T cell receptors in the human thymus. Only in-frame clones appear in the TCRdb table, and some are missing; sequencing was by immunoSEQ multiplex PCR. Of 650,000 to 950,000 clones listed, approximately 85% are singletons. Trimming removed 0 bases at V and 3 bases at J, with 24 bases between. CDR3 length: 20 residues. Germline lookup yields CDR1 MDHEN and CDR2 SYDVKM. These data also featured in a second study, about human thymus T cells. That work states: Related studies noted strongly shared thymic repertoires across unrelated people.

Sequencing was performed on thymocytes. The clonotype comes from a girl under three years old with a congenital heart defect. The V and J genes are TRBV28 and TRBJ1-5; D may be TRBD1 (5 bases). The CDR3 region has the DNA TGTGCCAGCAGTTTATGTGGTACGCAGGAAACGGGCAGGGTCAATCAGCCCCAGCATTTT. Translation: CASSLCGTQETGRVNQPQHF. The entire variable domain, with the rest obtained from reference TRBV28 and TRBJ1-5, is as follows: DVKVTQSSRYLVKRTGEKVFLECVQDMDHENMFWYRQDPGLGLRLIYFSYDVKMKEKGDIPEGYSVSREKKERFSLILESASTNQTSMYLCASSLCGTQETGRVNQPQHFGDGTRLSIL.